The entry below describes one T cell receptor beta chain. Antigen: not known. The sample belongs to a study of shared clonotypes between healthy human individuals. Study information: CD8 memory received one plate per donor, CD8 naive two, CD4 memory three and CD4 naive three. Study findings and constraints: Naive subsets generally had larger estimated richness than memory subsets. Of the naive CD4 clonotypes, approximately 5% were shared across several donors. Despite large depth, sorted-subset datasets appeared incompletely sequenced.

Trimming cost V 5 bases and J 3 bases; bases outside gene matches: 15. CDR3 size: 17 residues. Germline values: CDR1 SEHNR, CDR2 FQNEAQ (reference sequence). CD8 cells classed as naive were CD45RO-negative and positively selected for CCR7, excluding terminally differentiated effector memory CD45RA+ cells. Clones were read by immunoSEQ multiplex PCR, and TCRdb kept only the in-frame ones, dropping some. Here the sample spans about 1,900,000 clones, approximately 95% being singletons. This sequence joins TRBV7-9 and TRBJ1-2, with 7 positions matching TRBD1. This TCR was recovered from a man between 18 and 35 years old in good health. Sequences were obtained from naive CD8+ T cells sorted from blood. The CDR3 coding sequence is TGTGCCAGCAGCCACCTACAGGGGCCGAGACTTTACTATGGCTACACCTTC. Its translation is CASSHLQGPRLYYGYTF.